This T cell receptor beta chain was recovered during a study of shared clonotypes between healthy human individuals. General study results and limits: Unshared clonotypes carried lower generation probabilities than those common to all four donors.

As for this clone: What it recognizes is unknown.

Sequenced by immunoSEQ multiplex PCR; TCRdb stores in-frame clones only, minus some. The sample shows 2,500,000 or so clones, approximately 90% of them seen only once. The V end lost 5 bases, the J end lost 5 bases, and 18 bases lay between the germline ends. This CDR3 has 15 residues. Germline assignment: CDR1 MNHEY and CDR2 SMNVEV (reference sequence). This sequence was found in a man aged 18 to 29 in good health. Some clones in this sample may be carry-over from other donors' samples. The sequenced sample was naive CD4+ T cells from PBMCs. Subset defined: CD45RA+ positively selected. J is TRBJ1-1 and V is TRBV27; tentative D call: TRBD1 (6 bases). CDR3 nucleotide sequence: TGTGCCAGCAGTCCCCTCCAGGGGACGGAGACTGAAGCTTTCTTT. The encoded protein is CASSPLQGTETEAFF.